A single sample is the source of the 18 T cell receptor beta chains below, sequenced in a study of blood T cell repertoires in COVID-19. TCRdb keeps only in-frame clones here, not all; method: immunoSEQ multiplex PCR. The repertoire holds some 200,000 clones, with 80% to 85% as singletons. The specimen was peripheral blood. The receptor set was obtained from a woman in her 70s with COVID-19, enrolled during active disease.

This sequence joins TRBV28 and TRBJ1-2; D not resolved. Germline loops: CDR1 MDHEN, CDR2 SYDVKM. The CDR3 contains 16 residues. V was pared by 4 bases and J by 4 bases, with 19 bases between. Here the CDR3 reads CASSSPEGRAVYGYTF. The CDR3 DNA follows: TGTGCCAGCAGTTCCCCTGAGGGCCGGGCCGTCTATGGCTACACCTTC.

V is TRBV13 and J is TRBJ2-5; 9 nucleotides line up with TRBD1. The length of the CDR3 is 15 residues. The germline gives CDR1 PRHDT, CDR2 FYEKMQ (reference sequence). The trim removed 4 bases at V and 2 bases at J, leaving 5 bases unmatched. The CDR3: CASSSPGQGQETQYF. The CDR3 bases are TGTGCCAGCAGCTCCCCGGGACAGGGACAAGAGACCCAGTACTTC.

This clone came up once. This sequence joins TRBV27 and TRBJ2-7; maybe TRBD1 (5 bases). The CDR3 covers 13 residues. Trimming took 0 bases from V and 6 from J, leaving 9 bases between them. Germline CDR1 is MNHEY and CDR2 is SMNVEV (reference sequence). CDR3 sequence (DNA): TGTGCCAGCAGTTTATCTAGGGGCTCCGAGCAGTACTTC. Protein: CASSLSRGSEQYF.

The chain links TRBV19 to TRBJ2-6; no clear D. The germline V and J ends were trimmed by 4 bases and 1 base, with 11 bases remaining between them. Germline loops: CDR1 LNHDA, CDR2 SQIVND (reference sequence). The CDR3 consists of 16 residues. CDR3 nucleotide sequence: TGTGCCAGTAGTAACCCCCACGAGTCTGGGGCCAACGTCCTGACTTTC. Its translation is CASSNPHESGANVLTF.

V and J are TRBV9 and TRBJ1-1; 7 bases match TRBD1. J was trimmed by 2 bases and V by 0 bases; bases with no gene match: 4. This CDR3 has 15 amino acids. Germline V gives CDR1 SGDLS, CDR2 YYNGEE. The CDR3 loop is CASSVAPGGNTEAFF. The CDR3 DNA reads as TGTGCCAGCAGCGTAGCCCCAGGGGGTAACACTGAAGCTTTCTTT.

V gene TRBV3-1 (or the pseudogene TRBV3-2) combines with J gene TRBJ1-2; the D is unclear. The CDR3 totals 16 residues. V was pared by 5 bases and J by 0 bases, with 16 bases between. Per germline, CDR1 LGHDT and CDR2 YNNKEL (reference sequence). This CDR3 is CASSNSPFIANYGYTF. For the CDR3, the DNA is TGTGCCAGCAGCAATTCGCCGTTTATAGCTAACTATGGCTACACCTTC.

Remarks on this clone: At one end the junction does not follow the germline gene, possibly because of a read error. This chain connects TRBV28 to TRBJ2-2; no clear D gene. The CDR3 covers 15 residues. CDR1 is MDHEN and CDR2 is SYDVKM in the germline V gene. The CDR3 region is CTSSALDSNTGELFF. DNA of the CDR3: TGTACCAGCAGCGCCCTAGACTCGAACACCGGGGAGCTGTTTTTT.

The V call is TRBV28, the J call TRBJ2-7; the match to TRBD1 covers 8 bases. This CDR3 contains 14 residues. J lost 4 bases, V lost 4 bases, and 6 bases had no gene match. The germline gives CDR1 MDHEN, CDR2 SYDVKM. CDR3 region: CASSYRTGPYEQYV. The CDR3 nucleotides read TGTGCCAGCAGTTATCGGACAGGGCCGTACGAGCAGTACGTC.

The V call is TRBV10-1, the J call TRBJ2-2, with D hard to call. This CDR3 has 14 residues. V lost 10 bases and J 3 bases, leaving 15 bases between the germline ends. The V gene's germline CDR1 is WNHNN and CDR2 SYGVQD (reference sequence). CDR3 sequence (DNA): TGCGCCACCTCAGAAGCAGGCTACACCGGGGAGCTGTTTTTT. Encoded protein: CATSEAGYTGELFF.

This chain links TRBV6-5 with TRBJ1-2; 7 bases match TRBD1. Per the germline V gene, CDR1 is MNHEY and CDR2 is SVGAGI. The CDR3 consists of 14 residues. V lost 6 bases and J lost 7; bases outside the gene matches: 11. The CDR3 DNA reads as TGTGCCAGCAGGAGGGACAGTTTCTTCTCTGGCTACACCTTC. Encoded protein: CASRRDSFFSGYTF.

The rearrangement joins TRBV18 to TRBJ1-6; 12 nucleotides agree with TRBD1. The CDR3 is 16 amino acids. CDR1 and CDR2 (germline): KGHSH, LQKENI. J gave up 9 bases and V 3 bases, and 6 bases lay outside the gene matches. The CDR3 loop is CASSPSGTGGGSPLHF. The DNA of the CDR3 is TGTGCCAGCTCACCCTCCGGGACAGGGGGCGGTTCACCCCTCCACTTT.

This clone has just a few counts. V is TRBV12-3 or TRBV12-4 and J is TRBJ2-7, with D possibly TRBD2 on 5 matching bases. Trimming left V 7 bases short and J 2 bases short, with 12 bases between. This CDR3 contains 13 residues. CDR3 sequence (DNA): TGTGCCAGCACTAAGACTATTCCCTACGAGCAGTACTTC. Amino acids: CASTKTIPYEQYF.

The gene calls are TRBV11-2 and TRBJ2-1; TRBD2 matches 13 bases. Germline CDR1 SGHAT, CDR2 FQNNGV. The CDR3 spans 15 residues. V shed 6 bases, J shed 9 bases, and the junction held 8 bases outside the gene matches. CDR3 bases: TGTGCCAGCAGACTAGCGGGGGGGCCGGTTAGTGAGCAGTTCTTC. It specifies CASRLAGGPVSEQFF.

The chain is built from TRBV27 and TRBJ2-1; no reliable D call. This CDR3 contains 13 residues. Germline CDR1 and CDR2: MNHEY and SMNVEV (reference sequence). V lost 8 bases and J 6 bases, leaving 14 bases between the germline ends. Here the CDR3 DNA reads TGTGCCAGCGCCTACTCCCCCTTCAATGAGCAGTTCTTC. Protein product: CASAYSPFNEQFF.

The rearrangement links TRBV5-4 to TRBJ2-7; D might be TRBD1 (5 bases). CDR1 and CDR2 (germline): SGHNT, YYREEE (reference sequence). The V and J ends lost 3 bases and 2 bases respectively, with 9 bases between them. This CDR3 has 13 residues. CDR3 residues: CASSSDRTYEQYF. Written as DNA, the CDR3 is TGTGCCAGCAGCTCCGACAGAACCTACGAGCAGTACTTC.

This chain connects TRBV6-5 to TRBJ2-1; no definite D call. Germline values: CDR1 MNHEY, CDR2 SVGAGI. V lost 6 bases and J 8 bases, leaving 14 bases between the germline ends. CDR3 length: 13 residues. The CDR3 loop reads CASRQPNGYEQFF. DNA of the CDR3: TGTGCCAGCAGACAACCCAACGGGTATGAGCAGTTCTTC.

This clone was counted a few times. J is TRBJ1-6 and V is TRBV27, with D hard to call. Germline assignment: CDR1 MNHEY and CDR2 SMNVEV (reference sequence). The CDR3 covers 12 residues. V lost 3 bases and J 8 bases, leaving 5 bases between the germline ends. As DNA, the CDR3 is TGTGCCAGCAGTTTGCTACATTCACCCCTCCACTTT. Protein: CASSLLHSPLHF.

The chain has TRBV2 and TRBJ1-1; D not resolved. The CDR3 length is 15 residues. Trimming took off 0 bases at V and 2 bases at J, with 10 bases between the two ends. The germline CDR1 and CDR2 sequences are SNHLY and FYNNEI. The CDR3 sequence: CASSEAAGLNTEAFF. The CDR3 DNA sequence: TGTGCCAGCAGTGAAGCGGCGGGCCTCAACACTGAAGCTTTCTTT.